This is a list of T cell receptor beta chains from one sample in a study of cytomegalovirus exposure and HLA in healthy donors. The method was immunoSEQ multiplex PCR; TCRdb's version includes in-frame clones alone and lacks a portion of them. The table shows 99,000 or so clones, with about 79% occurring only once. Sample: PBMCs. These receptors all come from a man in his sixties in good health and CMV-seropositive. Both conserved end residues are part of each CDR3. A D gene is named only where the DNA matches it firmly. Some rows mark clone size as missing; the rest say once, few, many or name a class of expanded clone.

>TRBV5-1|.|.|TRBJ1-1
CASSLAGQITEAFF
TGCGCCAGCAGCTTGGCCGGACAGATCACTGAAGCTTTCTTT
>TRBV28|.|once|TRBJ2-1
CASSHRTNLYNEQFF
TGTGCCAGCAGCCATAGGACTAATCTTTACAATGAGCAGTTCTTC
>TRBV5-1|.|.|TRBJ1-6
CASSLETREVNSPLHF
TGCGCCAGCAGCTTGGAAACCAGGGAGGTTAATTCACCCCTCCACTTT
>TRBV29-1|.|.|TRBJ2-2
CSVGARGGGTGELFF
TGCAGCGTGGGGGCGAGAGGGGGGGGCACCGGGGAGCTGTTTTTT
>TRBV10-2|.|few|TRBJ2-5
CASSEQLQETQYF
TGCGCCAGCAGTGAACAGCTCCAAGAGACCCAGTACTTC
>TRBV6-5|.|.|TRBJ1-5
CASRDSANQPQHF
TGTGCCAGCAGAGACAGCGCAAATCAGCCCCAGCATTTT
>TRBV27|TRBD1|.|TRBJ2-7
CASSFKPPDRAYVQYF
TGTGCCAGCAGTTTTAAGCCCCCGGACAGGGCCTACGTGCAGTACTTC
>TRBV19|TRBD1|.|TRBJ1-1
CASSLLQGARSTEAFF
TGTGCCAGTAGTTTACTACAGGGGGCCAGGAGCACTGAAGCTTTCTTT
>TRBV5-3|TRBD1|few|TRBJ1-5
CARKTTGTAQHF
TGTGCCAGAAAAACGACAGGGACAGCCCAGCATTTT
>TRBV5-1|TRBD2|.|TRBJ2-1
CASSSRGDSYNEQFF
TGCGCCAGCAGCTCCCGGGGGGACTCCTACAATGAGCAGTTCTTC
>TRBV7-9|TRBD1|.|TRBJ2-7
CSSSLTGSYEQYF
TGTTCCAGCAGCTTGACAGGGTCCTACGAGCAGTACTTC
>TRBV18|TRBD2|.|TRBJ2-5
CASSPRTSGEGETQYF
TGTGCCAGCTCACCAAGGACTAGCGGGGAGGGGGAGACCCAGTACTTC
>TRBV10-3|TRBD1|.|TRBJ1-1
CAISGSGTGNGNTEAFF
TGTGCCATCAGTGGGTCCGGGACAGGGAACGGGAACACTGAAGCTTTCTTT
>TRBV6-5|.|.|TRBJ2-5
CASTRWGEETQYF
TGTGCCAGCACCCGATGGGGGGAGGAGACCCAGTACTTC
>TRBV19|.|.|TRBJ1-5
CASNPTGGARGNQPQHF
TGTGCCAGTAACCCGACCGGAGGCGCTCGTGGCAATCAGCCCCAGCATTTT
>TRBV9|TRBD2|.|TRBJ2-3
CASSVTSGGTTDTQYF
TGTGCCAGCAGCGTCACTAGCGGGGGGACCACAGATACGCAGTATTTT
>TRBV28|TRBD1|.|TRBJ2-7
CASSAPGQGRYEQYF
TGTGCCAGCAGTGCCCCGGGACAGGGTCGCTACGAGCAGTACTTC
>TRBV14|.|.|TRBJ1-1
CASSHGLPEAFF
TGTGCCAGCAGCCATGGACTGCCTGAAGCTTTCTTT
>TRBV6-5|.|few|TRBJ2-7
CASRAGTSGEQYF
TGTGCCAGCAGGGCCGGGACATCGGGCGAGCAGTACTTC
>TRBV5-5|.|.|TRBJ1-3
CASSSELHGSGNTIYF
TGTGCCAGCAGCTCTGAACTACACGGCTCTGGAAACACCATATATTTT
>TRBV6-6|TRBD1|.|TRBJ2-7
CASSSAAGGYEQYF
TGTGCCAGCAGCTCGGCCGCAGGGGGCTACGAGCAGTACTTC
>TRBV7-2|TRBD2|.|TRBJ2-1
CASSLTGGDYNEQFF
TGTGCCAGCAGCTTGACGGGGGGGGACTACAATGAGCAGTTCTTC
>TRBV9|TRBD1|few|TRBJ2-2
CASSSSGTVNTGELFF
TGTGCCAGCAGCTCTTCCGGGACAGTGAACACCGGGGAGCTGTTTTTT
>TRBV9|TRBD1|.|TRBJ2-2
CASSAGQGKANTGELFF
TGTGCCAGCAGCGCGGGACAGGGTAAAGCTAACACCGGGGAGCTGTTTTTT
>TRBV19|.|.|TRBJ2-7
CASSFEPGTTYEQYF
TGTGCCAGTAGTTTTGAGCCCGGGACAACCTACGAGCAGTACTTC
>TRBV5-4|.|.|TRBJ2-5
CASSGGVNPQETQYF
TGTGCCAGCAGCGGCGGGGTAAACCCACAAGAGACCCAGTACTTC
>TRBV4-1|TRBD1|.|TRBJ1-4
CASSRQGTEKLFF
TGCGCCAGCAGCAGACAGGGGACCGAAAAACTGTTTTTT
>TRBV7-7|TRBD1|.|TRBJ2-2
CASSLGQQGAGELFF
TGTGCCAGCAGCTTAGGCCAGCAGGGGGCCGGGGAGCTGTTTTTT
>TRBV10-3|TRBD1|few|TRBJ1-2
CAISESGTGKSYTF
TGTGCCATCAGTGAGTCGGGGACAGGGAAGAGCTACACCTTC
>TRBV13|.|few|TRBJ2-6
CASSFGSGANVLTF
TGTGCCAGCAGTTTCGGGTCTGGGGCCAACGTCCTGACTTTC
>TRBV7-9|.|once|TRBJ2-5
CASSSDSQETQYF
TGTGCCAGCAGCTCGGACAGTCAAGAGACCCAGTACTTC
>TRBV19|TRBD2|few|TRBJ2-1
CASSIDSVGVAGNNEQFF
TGTGCCAGTAGTATAGATTCGGTGGGGGTAGCGGGGAACAATGAGCAGTTCTTC
>TRBV19|.|.|TRBJ2-1
CASSIQGTNEQFF
TGTGCCAGTAGTATACAGGGAACAAATGAGCAGTTCTTC
>TRBV7-2|.|.|TRBJ1-5
CASSLTDSSRQPQHF
TGTGCCAGCAGCTTAACGGACTCATCGAGGCAGCCCCAGCATTTT
>TRBV7-2|TRBD1|.|TRBJ1-6
CASSLAVQGLGALHF
TGTGCCAGCAGCTTAGCTGTACAGGGGCTAGGGGCCCTCCACTTT
>TRBV21-1|.|.|TRBJ2-7
CASSKSGQAAYSTYEQYF
TGTGCCAGCAGCAAATCTGGACAGGCGGCCTATAGTACCTACGAGCAGTACTTC
>TRBV7-6|TRBD2|once|TRBJ2-5
CASSLFISGVGETQYF
TGTGCCAGCAGCTTATTTATTAGCGGGGTTGGGGAGACCCAGTACTTC
>TRBV10-1|TRBD2|.|TRBJ2-1
CASSFSQAGVQEQFF
TGCGCCAGCAGCTTCTCCCAAGCGGGGGTACAGGAGCAGTTCTTC
>TRBV11-2|TRBD2|.|TRBJ2-2
CASSLEASGNTGELFF
TGTGCCAGCAGCTTAGAGGCTAGCGGAAACACCGGGGAGCTGTTTTTT
>TRBV4-1|.|.|TRBJ1-5
CASSQERAGDQPQHF
TGCGCCAGCAGCCAAGAGCGGGCAGGGGACCAGCCCCAGCATTTT
>TRBV7-6|.|.|TRBJ1-1
CASSSTRGNTEAFF
TGTGCCAGCAGCTCGACCAGGGGGAACACTGAAGCTTTCTTT
>TRBV7-9|TRBD1|few|TRBJ2-3
CASSSDRGSTDTQYF
TGTGCCAGCAGCTCGGACAGGGGAAGCACAGATACGCAGTATTTT
>TRBV5-1|TRBD1|.|TRBJ2-3
CASSPRGDRAPDTQYF
TGCGCCAGCAGCCCCAGGGGGGACAGGGCTCCAGATACGCAGTATTTT
>TRBV5-1|.|.|TRBJ2-7
CASKSQVLTYEQYF
TGCGCCAGCAAGTCCCAGGTGTTAACCTACGAGCAGTACTTC
>TRBV10-2|TRBD1|.|TRBJ1-5
CASSITWDRVVEDQPQHF
TGCGCCAGCAGTATAACGTGGGACAGGGTAGTGGAGGATCAGCCCCAGCATTTT
>TRBV5-4|.|.|TRBJ2-7
CASSLPATGPGSYEQYF
TGTGCCAGCAGCTTACCGGCGACAGGCCCAGGGTCCTACGAGCAGTACTTC
>TRBV6-1|.|.|TRBJ1-2
CASRRGTYGYTF
TGTGCCAGCAGGAGGGGGACCTATGGCTACACCTTC
>TRBV4-1|.|few|TRBJ2-7
CASSQDQVFRYEQYF
TGCGCCAGCAGCCAAGATCAGGTTTTTCGCTACGAGCAGTACTTC